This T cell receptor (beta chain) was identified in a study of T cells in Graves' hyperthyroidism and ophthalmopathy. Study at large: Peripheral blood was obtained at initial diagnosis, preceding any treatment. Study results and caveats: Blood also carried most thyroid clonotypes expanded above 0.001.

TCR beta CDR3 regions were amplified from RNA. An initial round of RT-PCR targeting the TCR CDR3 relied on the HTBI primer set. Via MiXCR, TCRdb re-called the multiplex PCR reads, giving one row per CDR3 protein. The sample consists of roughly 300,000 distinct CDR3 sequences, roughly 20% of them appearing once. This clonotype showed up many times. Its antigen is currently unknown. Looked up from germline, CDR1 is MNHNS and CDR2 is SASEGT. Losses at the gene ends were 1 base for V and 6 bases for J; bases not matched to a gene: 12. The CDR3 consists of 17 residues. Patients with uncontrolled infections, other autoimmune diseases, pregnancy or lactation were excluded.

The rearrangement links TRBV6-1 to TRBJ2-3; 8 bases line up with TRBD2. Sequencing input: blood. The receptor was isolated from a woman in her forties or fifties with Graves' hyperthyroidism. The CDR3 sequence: CASSEGSSGPGMDTQYF. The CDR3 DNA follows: TGTGCCAGCAGTGAAGGGTCTAGCGGGCCGGGTATGGATACGCAGTATTTT.